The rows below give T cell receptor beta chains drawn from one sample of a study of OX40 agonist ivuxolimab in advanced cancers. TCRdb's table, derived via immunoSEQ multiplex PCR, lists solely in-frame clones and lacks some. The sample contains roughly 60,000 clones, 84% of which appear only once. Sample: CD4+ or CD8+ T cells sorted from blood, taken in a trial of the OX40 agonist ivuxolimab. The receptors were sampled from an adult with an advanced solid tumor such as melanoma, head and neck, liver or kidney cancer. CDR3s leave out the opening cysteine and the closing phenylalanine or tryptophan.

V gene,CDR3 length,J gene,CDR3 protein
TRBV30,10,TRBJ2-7,AWRRSSYEQY
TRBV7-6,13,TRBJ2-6,ASSAGDSGANVLT
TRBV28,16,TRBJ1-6,ASSLRGQGASYNSPLH
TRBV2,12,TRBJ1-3,ASRPGKSGNTIY
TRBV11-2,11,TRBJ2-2,AGAGGPTGELF
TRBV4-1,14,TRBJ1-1,ASSHGTGGGSTEAF
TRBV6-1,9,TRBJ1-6,AIANNSPLH
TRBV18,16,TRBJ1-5,ASSQQVQDPNSNQPQH
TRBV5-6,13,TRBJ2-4,ASSLGQQGRGIQY
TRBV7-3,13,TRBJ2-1,ASSVRWSSYNEQF
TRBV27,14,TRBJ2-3,ASSLFGTGGGDTQY
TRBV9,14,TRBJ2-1,ASSVVDRAGGGEQF
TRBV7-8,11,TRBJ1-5,ASSLEGFQPQH
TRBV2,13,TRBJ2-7,ASSEVAARWYEQY
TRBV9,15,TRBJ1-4,ASSVSRDRGTNEKLF
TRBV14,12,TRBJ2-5,ASSQVKGIETQY
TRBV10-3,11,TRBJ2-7,AISLDHSYEQY
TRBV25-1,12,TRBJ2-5,ASSEGRGWETQY
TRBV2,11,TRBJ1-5,ASRVGGNQPQH
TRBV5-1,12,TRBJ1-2,ASSLASGFYGYT
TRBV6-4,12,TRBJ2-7,ASSRDMSSYEQY
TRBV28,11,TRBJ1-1,ASSAGLNTEAF
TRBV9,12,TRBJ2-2,ASSVDTYTGELF
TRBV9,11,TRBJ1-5,ASRGTDNQPQH
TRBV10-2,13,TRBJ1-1,ASSEFWDRVAEAF
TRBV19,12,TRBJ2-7,ASSMGQLPLEQY
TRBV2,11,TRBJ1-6,ASAGVGNSPLH
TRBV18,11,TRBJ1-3,ASSPYFLDTIY
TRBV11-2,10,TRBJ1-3,ASSLSGNTIY
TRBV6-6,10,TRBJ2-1,ASNLGGNEQF
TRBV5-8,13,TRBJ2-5,ASRPGQAAGETQY
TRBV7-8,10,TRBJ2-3,ASSPGGDTQY
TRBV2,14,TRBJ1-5,ASSAWRGVRNQPQH
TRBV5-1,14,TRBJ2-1,ASSSQGGSLSNEQF
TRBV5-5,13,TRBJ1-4,ASSLRQATREKLF
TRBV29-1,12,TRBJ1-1,SANPPGGKTEAF
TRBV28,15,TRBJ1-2,ASSWNWVGVVNYGYT
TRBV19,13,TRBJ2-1,ASTATTGDYNEQF
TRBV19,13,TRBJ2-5,ASSPRTSGGETQY
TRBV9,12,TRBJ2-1,ASTSGTGYNEQF
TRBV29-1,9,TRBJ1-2,SVGGGHGYT
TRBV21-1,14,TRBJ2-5,ASSKGRDRGRETQY
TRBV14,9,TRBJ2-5,ASSQAETQY
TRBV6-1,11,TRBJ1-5,ASSRLHDQPQH
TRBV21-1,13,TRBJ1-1,ASSILAGGRTEAF
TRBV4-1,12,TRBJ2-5,ASSPFPIEGTQY
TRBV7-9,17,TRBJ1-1,ASSLDQLWVAVGGTEAF
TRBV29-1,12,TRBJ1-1,SSRRGTTNTEAF
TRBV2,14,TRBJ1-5,ASSIGRAPGDQPQH
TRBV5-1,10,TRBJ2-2,ASSVDTGELF
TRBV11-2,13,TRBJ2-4,ASSLGWGGKNIQY
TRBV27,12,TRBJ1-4,ASSSPLGGEKLF
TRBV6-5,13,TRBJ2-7,ASSYSDGRSYEQY
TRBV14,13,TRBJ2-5,ASSHPWGVRETQY
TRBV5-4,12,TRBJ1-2,ASSLLQGNYGCT
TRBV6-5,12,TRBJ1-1,ASRDGTGSTEAF
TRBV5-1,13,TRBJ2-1,ASSLDSRAYNEQF
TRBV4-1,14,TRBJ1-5,ASSQAGQGGNQPQH
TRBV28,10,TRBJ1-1,ASSPGNTEAF
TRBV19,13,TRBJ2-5,ASRPRDRPQETQY